This T cell receptor (beta chain) is drawn from a study of shared clonotypes between healthy human individuals. Study information: The people who gave samples were a couple of women and a few men aged 18 to 49.

General observations from the study: Generally, estimated richness proved larger in naive subsets than it did in memory subsets. Naive CD4 clonotypes were shared across a handful of donors at about 5.2%.

The method was immunoSEQ multiplex PCR; TCRdb's version includes in-frame clones alone and lacks a portion of them. Of over a million clones listed, 96% are singletons. The CDR3 runs to 14 residues. Germline loops: CDR1 SNHLY, CDR2 FYNNEI. Unmatched junction bases numbered 5, after V lost 6 bases and J lost 4 bases. Comments on this clone: The antigen is unknown.

The J gene is TRBJ2-3, the V gene TRBV2, with 9 bases that match TRBD1. This receptor was taken from a man in his thirties or forties in good health. The sample comprised naive CD4+ T cells sorted from blood. The subset: CD45RA+ positively selected. This chain's CDR3 is CASRNRQGADTQYF. The CDR3 DNA is TGTGCCAGCAGAAACAGACAGGGGGCAGATACGCAGTATTTT.